One and the same sample provided the 13 T cell receptor beta chains below, sequenced in a study of early T cells in non-severe SARS-CoV-2 infection (dated by TCRdb to 2020 to 2022). The protocol used for the library was 5' RACE. TCRdb names NextSeq 500 as the instrument used. The raw public data were reprocessed by TCRdb itself: fastp quality trimming at Q25, MiXCR clonotype calling, in-frame beta chains only. Identical CDR3 proteins give one entry, which carries the most common genes and DNA. For this sample there are 55,000 to 65,000 distinct CDR3 sequences; roughly a tenth appear just once. The top ten constitute around 8.3% of the sample. Sequenced input: whole blood. Source of these receptors: an adult who was a healthcare worker with PCR-confirmed SARS-CoV-2 infection or an uninfected control (not recorded which).

The gene calls are TRBV4-2 and TRBJ2-1; 8 bases match TRBD2. This CDR3 has 14 residues. The J segment lost 6 bases and the V segment lost 3 bases, leaving 4 bases of the junction unmatched. Per germline, CDR1 LGHNA and CDR2 YNFKEQ. The CDR3 sequence: CASSHRGLVNEQFF. CDR3 sequence (DNA): TGTGCCAGCAGCCACCGGGGACTAGTCAATGAGCAGTTCTTC.

This clonotype was recorded many times. The chain is built from TRBV19 and TRBJ1-4, with D unclear. The CDR3 consists of 14 residues. Trimming shortened V by 2 bases and J by 0 bases, and 4 bases separated the two germline ends. Germline V gene lookup returns CDR1 LNHDA and CDR2 SQIVND (reference sequence). In DNA, the CDR3 is TGTGCCAGTAGTATAAGGGCAACTAATGAAAAACTGTTTTTT. Amino acids: CASSIRATNEKLFF.

The J gene is TRBJ1-3, the V gene TRBV12-3 or TRBV12-4; tentative D call: TRBD1 (5 bases). The CDR3 is 13 amino acids. V lost 10 bases, J lost 4 bases, and 14 bases lay in between. Here the CDR3 reads CATPQGAGNTIYF. CDR3 bases: TGTGCCACCCCTCAAGGGGCCGGAAACACCATATATTTT.

This clonotype was seen many times. The chain has TRBV12-3 or TRBV12-4 and TRBJ1-2, with D tentatively TRBD1 (5 bases). V was shortened by 6 bases and J by 8 bases, with 25 bases between the two germline ends. CDR3 size: 16 residues. CDR3 sequence: CASRVSGGGTRQGYTF. The DNA of the CDR3 is TGTGCCAGCAGGGTCTCGGGGGGGGGAACTCGGCAGGGCTACACCTTC.

This clonotype was seen many times. The DNA for the CDR3 is TGTGCCAGCAGCCCCCTCCTAGGGGAAGAGACCCAGTACTTC. Translating gives CASSPLLGEETQYF. The V call is TRBV11-2, the J call TRBJ2-5; D possibly corresponds to TRBD1 (5 bases). This CDR3 is built from 14 residues. The V gene's germline CDR1 is SGHAT and CDR2 FQNNGV. Trimming stripped 5 bases from V and 3 bases from J, with 13 bases between.

This clonotype was recorded at least ten times. V is TRBV7-9 and J is TRBJ1-1; D is perhaps TRBD1 (6 bases). The CDR3 is made up of 14 amino acids. Between the trimmed V and J ends, which lost 6 bases and 4 bases, there was a span of 15 bases. Germline lookup yields CDR1 SEHNR and CDR2 FQNEAQ (reference sequence). CDR3 sequence reads: CASRPRGGGTEAFF. The CDR3 region has the DNA TGTGCCAGCAGACCCAGGGGAGGAGGCACTGAAGCTTTCTTT.

The CDR3 here is CASSSARGQNTGELFF. The CDR3 bases are TGTGCCAGCAGCTCAGCGAGGGGGCAGAACACCGGGGAGCTGTTTTTT. The chain is built from TRBV7-9 and TRBJ2-2, with 7 bases that match TRBD1. CDR3 length equals 16 residues. The trim removed 4 bases at V and 1 base at J, leaving 6 bases unmatched. The germline V gene has CDR1 SEHNR and CDR2 FQNEAQ (reference sequence). Combining the CDR3 with reference TRBV7-9 and TRBJ2-2 gives the whole variable domain DTGVSQNPRHKITKRGQNVTFRCDPISEHNRLYWYRQTLGQGPEFLTYFQNEAQLEKSRLLSDRFSAERPKGSFSTLEIQRTEQGDSAMYLCASSSARGQNTGELFFGEGSRLTVL.

This clonotype was counted many times. This chain joins TRBV5-6 and TRBJ2-2, with D unresolved. Germline CDR1 and CDR2: SGHDT and YYEEEE. V was shortened by 4 bases and J by 7 bases, with 11 bases between the two germline ends. The CDR3 runs to 13 residues. DNA of the CDR3: TGTGCCAGCAGCAGCTTAGAGGACGGGGAGCTGTTTTTT. Its translation is CASSSLEDGELFF.

The chain links TRBV28 to TRBJ2-1, with TRBD2 identical over 14 bases. This CDR3 comprises 16 residues. V shed 6 bases and J 9 bases; nucleotides not matched to a gene: 10. The germline V gene has CDR1 MDHEN and CDR2 SYDVKM. In DNA form, the CDR3 reads TGTGCCAGCAGATCTGGGACTAGCGGGAGATCCGGTGAGCAGTTCTTC. It encodes CASRSGTSGRSGEQFF.

Ten or more counts support this clonotype. The chain combines TRBV29-1 with TRBJ2-5; D gene unclear. The CDR3 is made up of 12 amino acids. Germline CDR1 SQVTM, CDR2 ANQGSEA. Trimming shortened V by 4 bases and J by 1 base, and 7 bases separated the two germline ends. CDR3 protein: CSVVGPQETQYF. Here the CDR3 DNA reads TGCAGCGTTGTAGGTCCCCAAGAGACCCAGTACTTC. Complete variable domain (other parts from reference TRBV29-1 and TRBJ2-5): SAVISQKPSRDICQRGTSLTIQCQVDSQVTMMFWYRQQPGQSLTLIATANQGSEATYESGFVIDKFPISRPNLTFSTLTVSNMSPEDSSIYLCSVVGPQETQYFGPGTRLLVL.

This clonotype has just a few counts. This sequence may be a read error, since a much larger clone differs from it by one base. The chain carries TRBV10-1 and TRBJ1-6; D gene ambiguous. CDR3 length: 13 amino acids. V was clipped by 4 bases and J by 7 bases, with 8 bases between them. The germline CDR1 and CDR2 sequences are WNHNN and SYGVQD (reference sequence). CDR3 nucleotide sequence: TGCGCCAGCAGTGCCAGGAAAAATTCACCCCTCCACTTT. Residues: CASSARKNSPLHF.

The sample holds a few counts of this clonotype. The V call is TRBV11-3, the J call TRBJ2-2, with 8 bases aligning to TRBD1. Germline V CDR1 and CDR2: SGHNT, YENEEA. CDR3 length: 15 residues. Trimming removed 4 bases from V and 7 bases from J; junction bases left unmatched: 8. The DNA of the CDR3 is TGTGCCAGCAGCTCCCAGGACAGGGAGGACGGGGAGCTGTTTTTT. Translated, it gives CASSSQDREDGELFF.

This rearrangement joins TRBV5-1 to TRBJ2-2; TRBD2 is a possible D gene (6 bases). V was cut by 2 bases and J by 0 bases, with 8 bases left in between. This CDR3 spans 15 amino acids. Germline-derived CDR1 and CDR2 are SGHRS and YFSETQ. This chain's CDR3 is CASSFLAPNTGELFF. The CDR3 coding sequence is TGCGCCAGCAGCTTTCTAGCGCCGAACACCGGGGAGCTGTTTTTT.